This TCR beta chain was observed in a study of T cells in localized non-small cell lung cancer. Notes on this clone: Antigen specificity is unknown.

Findings and limits, study-wide: Uninvolved nearby lung showed the greatest T cell clonality, exceeding that found in tumor.

Using immunoSEQ multiplex PCR, the repertoire was profiled, and TCRdb retains in-frame clones only, with some absent. The sample contains about 24,000 clones, around nine tenths of which appear only once. The material was peripheral blood, obtained before any cancer treatment. The clonotype originates from a woman between 35 and 70 years old with stage I lung adenocarcinoma.

The CDR3 DNA reads as TGTGCCAGCAGATCCACCCCACTCGGGTACGGGTACGAGCAGTACTTC. Translating it yields CASRSTPLGYGYEQYF. V is TRBV27 and J is TRBJ2-7; D uncertain. The CDR3 extends over 16 amino acids. Germline V CDR1 and CDR2: MNHEY, SMNVEV (reference sequence). Trimming stripped 6 bases from V and 4 bases from J, with 22 bases between.